This is a list of T cell receptor beta chains from one sample in a study of blood T cell repertoires in COVID-19. Profiling relied on immunoSEQ multiplex PCR, and the TCRdb table lists in-frame clones only, not all of them. The sample has 340,000 or so clones, around 83% seen once. The sequencing input was peripheral blood. Receptor source: a man aged 25-40 years with active or convalescent COVID-19. Both conserved end residues are part of each CDR3. The D gene is left open where the match is weak. Clone size is stated in some rows and not others, as once, few, many or a class when expanded.

size,J,V,D,DNA,CDR3
-,TRBJ1-2,TRBV2,TRBD1,TGTGCCAGCAGCGAGAAGGGGACAGGGGCATATAGTTATGGCTACACCTTC,CASSEKGTGAYSYGYTF
-,TRBJ1-2,TRBV7-9,TRBD1,TGTGCCAGCAGCCCACGCCAGGGGGGAGGTTTGAACTATGGCTACACCTTC,CASSPRQGGGLNYGYTF
-,TRBJ2-7,TRBV27,TRBD2,TGTGCCAGCAGTTTCGTGGGACTAGCGGGGGGCCCTCCTTACGAGCAGTACTTC,CASSFVGLAGGPPYEQYF
-,TRBJ2-7,TRBV12-3/TRBV12-4,-,TGTGCCAGCAGTTTTCGAAGCGGTGGCGAGCAGTACTTC,CASSFRSGGEQYF
-,TRBJ1-2,TRBV23-1,-,TGCGCCAGCAGTCAGATCCCAGGGGCCCCTGGCTACACCTTC,CASSQIPGAPGYTF
-,TRBJ2-2,TRBV7-9,-,TGTGCCAGCCCTTTTTTTACAGGTGGCACCGGGGAGCTGTTTTTT,CASPFFTGGTGELFF
-,TRBJ1-1,TRBV30,TRBD1,TGTGCCTGGAGGACAGGGAGTGAAGCTTTCTTT,CAWRTGSEAFF
-,TRBJ1-5,TRBV29-1,-,TGCAGCGTTGGGGCAGGCTACAATCAGCCCCAGCATTTT,CSVGAGYNQPQHF
-,TRBJ1-2,TRBV19,-,TGTGCCAGTAGTGCCCAGGGGCACGAGCATGGCTACACCTTC,CASSAQGHEHGYTF
-,TRBJ1-5,TRBV29-1,TRBD1,TGCAGCGTTGGACAGGGGTCCGGGCTAGAGCCCCAGCATTTT,CSVGQGSGLEPQHF
-,TRBJ1-5,TRBV19,-,TGTGCCAGTAGTATGGGGGGATTTCAGCCCCAGCATTTT,CASSMGGFQPQHF
-,TRBJ1-5,TRBV5-1,-,TGCGCCAGCAGCTTGGTCCCTGATCAGCCCCAGCATTTT,CASSLVPDQPQHF
once,TRBJ2-7,TRBV11-3,-,TGTGCCAGCAGCGGCGTTAGGGGCTACGAGCAGTACTTC,CASSGVRGYEQYF
few,TRBJ1-6,TRBV30,TRBD1,TGTGCCTGGAGTGTACGGACAGGGTTTAATTCACCCCTCCACTTT,CAWSVRTGFNSPLHF
-,TRBJ2-3,TRBV6-2/TRBV6-3,-,TGTGCCAGCAGTACACTAGATCTCACAGATACGCAGTATTTT,CASSTLDLTDTQYF